Below, 18 T cell receptor beta chains from the same sample are listed, as sequenced in a study of T cells after yellow fever vaccination. TCRdb recomputed calls from the 5' RACE reads with MiXCR, one row per CDR3 protein. The sample lists a few hundred thousand distinct CDR3 sequences; roughly a sixth were seen once. The sequencing here drew on PBMCs, taken before the yellow fever booster vaccination. Source of these receptors: a man younger than 35 who received the YFV17D yellow fever vaccine.

The chain recombines TRBV12-3 or TRBV12-4 with TRBJ1-1; 8 positions match TRBD1. This CDR3 contains 12 residues. The trim removed 5 bases at V and 7 bases at J, leaving 3 bases unmatched. The CDR3 bases are TGTGCCAGCAGTGGACAGGGCATTGAAGCTTTCTTT. This translates into CASSGQGIEAFF.

This clonotype was counted many times. This chain's CDR3 is CASSLGVGDQETQYF. CDR3 DNA sequence: TGTGCCAGCAGCTTAGGGGTCGGGGACCAAGAGACCCAGTACTTC. V gene TRBV11-2 combines with J gene TRBJ2-5; possibly TRBD2 for D (5 bases). CDR1 SGHAT and CDR2 FQNNGV come from the germline V gene. Deletions cut 1 base from V and 0 bases from J, with 9 bases between. This CDR3 region has 15 residues.

V gene TRBV4-1 combines with J gene TRBJ2-2; weak D call: TRBD1 (6 bases). Germline CDR1 MGHRA, CDR2 YSYEKL. This CDR3 region has 14 residues. V dropped 3 bases and J dropped 5 bases, with 10 bases sitting between them. This chain's CDR3 is CASSHLTGTGELFF. The CDR3 DNA is TGCGCCAGCAGCCACTTAACAGGGACCGGGGAGCTGTTTTTT.

The table lists this clonotype with a few counts. The gene calls are TRBV7-3 and TRBJ2-1; D is unresolved. CDR3 length equals 15 residues. The V end lost 5 bases, the J end lost 4 bases, and 15 bases lay between the germline ends. Germline V gene sequence: CDR1 SGHTA, CDR2 FQGTGA. The CDR3 sequence: CASSSTGGKYNEQFF. CDR3 nucleotide sequence: TGTGCCAGCAGCAGCACTGGCGGCAAGTACAATGAGCAGTTCTTC.

The rearrangement joins TRBV7-2 to TRBJ1-4, with a weak D call TRBD1 (6 bases). The CDR3 has 15 residues. Germline V gene lookup returns CDR1 SGHTA and CDR2 FQGNSA. V was clipped by 8 bases and J by 8 bases, with 21 bases between them. CDR3 coding DNA: TGTGCCAGCTCCCCTTGGCGGGGGGCTGGGGAAAAACTGTTTTTT. Translating it yields CASSPWRGAGEKLFF.

Only a few counts were recorded for this clonotype. The gene calls are TRBV7-8 and TRBJ2-1; perhaps TRBD1 as D (6 bases). Germline loops: CDR1 SGHVS, CDR2 FQNEAQ. The CDR3 loop spans 14 amino acids. Trimming stripped 7 bases from V and 9 bases from J, with 19 bases between. Here the CDR3 reads CASTPGRGSGEQFF. Written as DNA, the CDR3 is TGTGCCAGCACCCCCGGCAGGGGAAGTGGTGAGCAGTTCTTC.

This clonotype was picked up a small number of times. The chain combines TRBV7-2 with TRBJ2-1, with D perhaps assigned TRBD1 or TRBD2 (5 bases each). With 1 base removed from V and 9 bases from J, the gap between germline ends came to 31 bases. This CDR3 comprises 20 residues. Germline-derived CDR1 and CDR2 are SGHTA and FQGNSA. The CDR3 reads CASSLVYSPSSTGAVGEQFF. The CDR3 nucleotides read TGTGCCAGCAGCTTAGTGTACAGCCCGTCCTCGACCGGGGCGGTGGGTGAGCAGTTCTTC.

This clonotype was observed many times. V gene TRBV12-3 or TRBV12-4 combines with J gene TRBJ2-2; possible D gene TRBD1, 5 bases. The CDR3 length is 13 residues. Trimming cost V 5 bases and J 1 base, with 5 bases left between them. CDR3 in DNA: TGTGCCAGCAGTACAGGGAACACCGGGGAGCTGTTTTTT. Protein sequence: CASSTGNTGELFF.

This clonotype was detected a few times. The rearrangement joins TRBV3-1 to TRBJ2-3, with TRBD2 as a possible D gene (5 bases). Trimming took 5 bases from V and 0 from J, leaving 15 bases between them. The germline V gene has CDR1 LGHDT and CDR2 YNNKEL (reference sequence). There are 16 residues in the CDR3. The CDR3, as DNA: TGTGCCAGCAGCAACGGTCCAGCGGCTAGCACAGATACGCAGTATTTT. Amino acid sequence: CASSNGPAASTDTQYF.

This clonotype was recorded only once. The rearrangement links TRBV4-1 to TRBJ2-1, with D perhaps TRBD1 or TRBD2 (5 bases each). The germline CDR1 and CDR2 sequences are MGHRA and YSYEKL. Trimming shortened V by 0 bases and J by 6 bases, and 12 bases separated the two germline ends. The CDR3 is 15 residues long. CDR3 nucleotide sequence: TGCGCCAGCAGCCAAGATGGGGACGGCGTCAATGAGCAGTTCTTC. Translation: CASSQDGDGVNEQFF.

V and J are TRBV11-2 and TRBJ2-7; perhaps TRBD1 as D (6 bases). The germline CDR1 and CDR2 sequences are SGHAT and FQNNGV. The V and J ends lost 5 bases and 4 bases respectively, with 12 bases between them. The CDR3 runs to 13 residues. For the CDR3, the DNA is TGTGCCAGCAGCACATGGGGGACATACGAGCAGTACGTC. This gives the protein CASSTWGTYEQYV.

There are a few counts of this clonotype. The V call is TRBV12-3 or TRBV12-4, the J call TRBJ1-2; TRBD1 matches 8 bases. The CDR3 has 14 amino acids. Trimming at V came to 5 bases and at J to 4 bases, leaving 6 bases not matched to a gene. DNA for the CDR3: TGTGCCAGCAGTAGACAGGGGCCTGGCTATGGCTACACCTTC. It yields the protein CASSRQGPGYGYTF.

The gene calls are TRBV3-1 and TRBJ2-4, with D possibly matching TRBD1 (5 bases). Trimming cost V 2 bases and J 7 bases, with 12 bases left between them. This CDR3 is built from 14 residues. Per germline, CDR1 LGHDT and CDR2 YNNKEL (reference sequence). CDR3 sequence reads: CASSQTTVRNIQYF. The CDR3 bases are TGTGCCAGCAGCCAAACGACAGTCAGGAACATTCAGTACTTC.

The V call is TRBV6-2 or TRBV6-3, the J call TRBJ2-5; TRBD2 agrees at 12 bases. The CDR3 contains 15 residues. V lost 6 bases to trimming and J lost 2 bases; unmatched junction nucleotides: 4. Per the germline V gene, CDR1 is MNHEY and CDR2 is SVGEGT. Here the CDR3 DNA reads TGTGCCAGCAGGCCCCTAGCGGGGGGGCAAGAGACCCAGTACTTC. This encodes CASRPLAGGQETQYF.

The CDR3 sequence: CASSSGLAGNTDTQYF. CDR3 sequence (DNA): TGTGCCAGCAGCTCGGGACTAGCGGGAAACACAGATACGCAGTATTTT. The genes are TRBV5-4 and TRBJ2-3, with 13 nucleotides matching TRBD2. J lost 2 bases, V lost 3 bases, and 3 bases had no gene match. CDR1 and CDR2 (germline): SGHNT, YYREEE (reference sequence). This CDR3 is 16 amino acids long. The whole variable domain, filled in from reference TRBV5-4 and TRBJ2-3, reads ETGVTQSPTHLIKTRGQQVTLRCSSQSGHNTVSWYQQALGQGPQFIFQYYREEENGRGNFPPRFSGLQFPNYSSELNVNALELDDSALYLCASSSGLAGNTDTQYFGPGTRLTVL.

J is TRBJ2-2 and V is TRBV20-1, with 7 bases identical to TRBD2. The J segment lost 0 bases and the V segment lost 6 bases, leaving 1 base of the junction unmatched. Germline values: CDR1 DFQATT, CDR2 SNEGSKA (reference sequence). The CDR3 has 13 residues. The CDR3 loop is CSARGANTGELFF. CDR3 coding DNA: TGCAGTGCACGGGGGGCGAACACCGGGGAGCTGTTTTTT.

This clonotype was seen a few times. This chain joins TRBV5-6 and TRBJ1-2; a possible D gene is TRBD1 (5 bases). CDR1 is SGHDT, CDR2 YYEEEE, per germline. CDR3 size: 14 residues. Trimming pared 2 bases from V and 5 bases from J, leaving 13 bases between. CDR3 coding DNA: TGTGCCAGCAGCTTTGCCTCCAGGGATTATGGCTACACCTTC. This gives the protein CASSFASRDYGYTF.

This clonotype has a count of ten or more. V gene TRBV28 combines with J gene TRBJ2-1, with TRBD2 identical over 13 bases. V lost 4 bases, J lost 11 bases, and 5 bases stayed unmatched. CDR1 is MDHEN, CDR2 SYDVKM, per germline. This CDR3 region has 14 residues. DNA for the CDR3: TGTGCCAGCAGTTCCGGGACTAGCGGGATGCAGCAGTTCTTC. Residues: CASSSGTSGMQQFF.